This T cell receptor (beta chain) was recovered during a study of Ad26.COV2.S vaccination and SARS-CoV-2 variants. Study-level points and caveats: Vaccine recipients surpassed placebo recipients in spike-specific TCR breadth.

The treatment here: about 20 received Ad26.COV2.S at low or high dose, single or two shots; about 5 received placebo; per-sample allocation not given. Sampling occurred on day 63 after the first vaccine or placebo injection. TCRdb's table, derived via immunoSEQ multiplex PCR, lists solely in-frame clones and lacks some. The sample lists hundreds of thousands of clones; about 88% were seen once. CDR1 is SGHTA and CDR2 is FQGTGA in the germline V gene. CDR3 size: 14 residues. V lost 1 base and J lost 2, with 7 bases in between. Comment on this clone: Its antigen is not identified.

The clonotype was recovered from a person aged 18-65 years who received the Ad26.COV2.S COVID-19 vaccine or a placebo. The sample in question was peripheral blood, obtained in a trial of Ad26.COV2.S vaccine versus placebo. This rearrangement joins TRBV7-3 to TRBJ2-3; no reliable D call. The CDR3 DNA is TGTGCCAGCAGCTTAAGGTTTTACACAGATACGCAGTATTTT. Its protein product is CASSLRFYTDTQYF.